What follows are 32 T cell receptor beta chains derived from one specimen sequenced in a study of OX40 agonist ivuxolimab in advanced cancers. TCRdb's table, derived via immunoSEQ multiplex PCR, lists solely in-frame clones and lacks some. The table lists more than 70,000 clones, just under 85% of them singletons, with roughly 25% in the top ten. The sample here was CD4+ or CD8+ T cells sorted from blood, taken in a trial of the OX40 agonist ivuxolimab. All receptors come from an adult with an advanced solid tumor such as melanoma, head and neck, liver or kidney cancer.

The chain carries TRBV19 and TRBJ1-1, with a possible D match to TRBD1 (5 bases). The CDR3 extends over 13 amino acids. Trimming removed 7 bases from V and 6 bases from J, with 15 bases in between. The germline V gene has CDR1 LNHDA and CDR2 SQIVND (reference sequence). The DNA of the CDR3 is TGTGCCAGTAAGGTATCGGGAGGGGCTGAAGCTTTCTTT. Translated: CASKVSGGAEAFF.

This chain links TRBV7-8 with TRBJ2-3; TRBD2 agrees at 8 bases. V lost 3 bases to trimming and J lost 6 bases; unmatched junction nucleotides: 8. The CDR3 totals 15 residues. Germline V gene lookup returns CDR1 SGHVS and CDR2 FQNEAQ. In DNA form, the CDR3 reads TGTGCCAGCAGCTTTTCGGGACTAGAATACGATACGCAGTATTTT. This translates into CASSFSGLEYDTQYF. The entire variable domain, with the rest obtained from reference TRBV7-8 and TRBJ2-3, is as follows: GAGVSQSPRYKVAKRGQDVALRCDPISGHVSLFWYQQALGQGPEFLTYFQNEAQLDKSGLPSDRFFAERPEGSVSTLKIQRTQQEDSAVYLCASSFSGLEYDTQYFGPGTRLTVL.

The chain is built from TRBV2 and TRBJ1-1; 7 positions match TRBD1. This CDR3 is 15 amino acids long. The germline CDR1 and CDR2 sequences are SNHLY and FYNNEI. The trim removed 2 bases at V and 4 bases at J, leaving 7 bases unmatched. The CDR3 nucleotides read TGTGCCAGCAGTGAAATTAGGGGGCAAGGCACTGAAGCTTTCTTT. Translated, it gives CASSEIRGQGTEAFF.

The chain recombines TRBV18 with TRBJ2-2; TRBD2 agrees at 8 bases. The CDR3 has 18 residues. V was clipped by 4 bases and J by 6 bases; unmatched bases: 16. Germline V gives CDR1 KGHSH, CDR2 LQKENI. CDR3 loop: CASSLYQPGTSIAGELFF. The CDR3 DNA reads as TGTGCCAGCTCACTATACCAGCCCGGGACTAGTATCGCCGGGGAGCTGTTTTTT.

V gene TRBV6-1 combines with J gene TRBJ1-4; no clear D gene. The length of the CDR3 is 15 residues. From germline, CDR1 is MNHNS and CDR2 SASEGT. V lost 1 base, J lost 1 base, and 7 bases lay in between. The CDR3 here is CASSEVGKTNEKLFF. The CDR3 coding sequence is TGTGCCAGCAGTGAAGTGGGGAAAACTAATGAAAAACTGTTTTTT.

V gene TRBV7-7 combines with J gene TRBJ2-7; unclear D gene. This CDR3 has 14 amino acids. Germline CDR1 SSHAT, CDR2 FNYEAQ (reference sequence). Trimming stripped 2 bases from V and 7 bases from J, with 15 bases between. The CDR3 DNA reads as TGTGCCAGCAGCTTAACAGAGTTTGCCGGGGAGCAGTACTTC. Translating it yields CASSLTEFAGEQYF.

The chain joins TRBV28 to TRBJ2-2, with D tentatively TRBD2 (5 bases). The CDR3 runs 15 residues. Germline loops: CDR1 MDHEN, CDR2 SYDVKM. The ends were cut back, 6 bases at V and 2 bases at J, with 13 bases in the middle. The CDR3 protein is CASSRGLRNTGELFF. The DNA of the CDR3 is TGTGCCAGCAGCCGCGGACTCCGAAACACCGGGGAGCTGTTTTTT.

The CDR3 here is CASSLITGGQYF. CDR3 sequence (DNA): TGTGCCAGCAGCTTGATCACAGGGGGGCAGTACTTC. The chain combines TRBV7-9 with TRBJ2-7, with TRBD1 matching 8 bases. V was clipped by 3 bases and J by 9 bases; unmatched bases: 4. The CDR3 consists of 12 residues. Germline V gene lookup returns CDR1 SEHNR and CDR2 FQNEAQ (reference sequence).

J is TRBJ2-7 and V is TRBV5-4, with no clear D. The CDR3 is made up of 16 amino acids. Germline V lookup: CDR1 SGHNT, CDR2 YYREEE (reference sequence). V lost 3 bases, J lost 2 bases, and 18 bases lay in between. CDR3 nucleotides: TGTGCCAGCAGCTCGTTACTCGGACCCCTTCCCTACGAGCAGTACTTC. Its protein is CASSSLLGPLPYEQYF.

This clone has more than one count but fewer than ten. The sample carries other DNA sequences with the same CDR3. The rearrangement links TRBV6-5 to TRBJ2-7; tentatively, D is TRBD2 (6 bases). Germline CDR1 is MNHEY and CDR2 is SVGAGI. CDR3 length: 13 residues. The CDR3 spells CASRGLDSYEQYF. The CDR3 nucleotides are TGTGCTTCGCGGGGACTGGATTCCTACGAGCAGTACTTC.

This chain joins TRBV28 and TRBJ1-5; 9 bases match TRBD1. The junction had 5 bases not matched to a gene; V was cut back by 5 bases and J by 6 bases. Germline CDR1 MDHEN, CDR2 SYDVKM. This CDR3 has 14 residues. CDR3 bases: TGTGCCAGCAGTCCGGGACAGGGAGTTCAGCCCCAGCATTTT. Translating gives CASSPGQGVQPQHF.

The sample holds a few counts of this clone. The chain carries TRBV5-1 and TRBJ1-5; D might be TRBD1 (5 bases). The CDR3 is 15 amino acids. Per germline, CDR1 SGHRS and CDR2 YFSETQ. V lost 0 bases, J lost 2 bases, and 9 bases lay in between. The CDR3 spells CASSLEGLGNQPQHF. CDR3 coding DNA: TGCGCCAGCAGCTTGGAGGGGCTTGGCAATCAGCCCCAGCATTTT.

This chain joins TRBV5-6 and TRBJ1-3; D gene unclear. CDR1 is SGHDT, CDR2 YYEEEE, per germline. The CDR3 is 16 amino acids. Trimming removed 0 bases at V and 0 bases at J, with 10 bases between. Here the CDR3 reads CASSLGFVLSGNTIYF. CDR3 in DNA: TGTGCCAGCAGCTTGGGATTCGTGCTCTCTGGAAACACCATATATTTT.

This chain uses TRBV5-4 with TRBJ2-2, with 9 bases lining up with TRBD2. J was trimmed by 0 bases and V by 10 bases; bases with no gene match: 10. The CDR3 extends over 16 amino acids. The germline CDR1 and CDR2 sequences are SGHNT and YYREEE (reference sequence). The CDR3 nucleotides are TGTGCCGTTTGGGGCGGGGGGGCCGCGAACACCGGGGAGCTGTTTTTT. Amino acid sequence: CAVWGGGAANTGELFF.

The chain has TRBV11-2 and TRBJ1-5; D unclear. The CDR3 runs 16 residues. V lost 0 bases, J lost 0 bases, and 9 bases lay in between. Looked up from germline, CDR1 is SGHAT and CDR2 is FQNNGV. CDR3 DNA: TGTGCCAGCAGCTTAGATAGACTCGATAGCAATCAGCCCCAGCATTTT. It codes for CASSLDRLDSNQPQHF.

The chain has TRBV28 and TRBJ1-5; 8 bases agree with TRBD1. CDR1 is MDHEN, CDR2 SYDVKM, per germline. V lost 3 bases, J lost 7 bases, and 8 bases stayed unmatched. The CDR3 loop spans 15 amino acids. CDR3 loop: CASSFRQGARQPQHF. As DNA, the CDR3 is TGTGCCAGCAGTTTTAGGCAGGGGGCACGGCAGCCCCAGCATTTT.

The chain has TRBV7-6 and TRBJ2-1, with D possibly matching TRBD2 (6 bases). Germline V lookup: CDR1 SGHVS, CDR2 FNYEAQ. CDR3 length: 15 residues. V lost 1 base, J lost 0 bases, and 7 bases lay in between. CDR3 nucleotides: TGTGCCAGCAGCTTAGATAGCGGCTCCTACAATGAGCAGTTCTTC. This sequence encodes CASSLDSGSYNEQFF.

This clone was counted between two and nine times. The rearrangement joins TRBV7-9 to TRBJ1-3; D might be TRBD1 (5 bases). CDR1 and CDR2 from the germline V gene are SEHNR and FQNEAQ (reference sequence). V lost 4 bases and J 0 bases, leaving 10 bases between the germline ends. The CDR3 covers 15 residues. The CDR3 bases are TGTGCCAGCAGCTATCGGGGCTTCTCTGGAAACACCATATATTTT. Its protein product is CASSYRGFSGNTIYF.

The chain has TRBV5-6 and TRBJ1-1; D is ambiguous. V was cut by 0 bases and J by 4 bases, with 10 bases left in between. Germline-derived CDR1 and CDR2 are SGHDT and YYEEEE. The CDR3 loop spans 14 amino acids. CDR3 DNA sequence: TGTGCCAGCAGCTTGGCCTTAAGGATCACTGAAGCTTTCTTT. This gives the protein CASSLALRITEAFF.

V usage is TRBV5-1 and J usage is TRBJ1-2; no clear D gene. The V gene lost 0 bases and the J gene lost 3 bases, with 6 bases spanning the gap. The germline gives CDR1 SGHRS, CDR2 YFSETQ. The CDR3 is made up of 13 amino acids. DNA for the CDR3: TGCGCCAGCAGCTTGGCCCAATACTATGGCTACACCTTC. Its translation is CASSLAQYYGYTF.

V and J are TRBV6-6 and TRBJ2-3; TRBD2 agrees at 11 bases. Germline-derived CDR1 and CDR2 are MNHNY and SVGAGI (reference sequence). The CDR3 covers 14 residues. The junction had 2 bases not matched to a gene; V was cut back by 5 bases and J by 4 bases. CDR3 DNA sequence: TGTGCCAGCAGTCGGGGACTAGCGGCAGATACGCAGTATTTT. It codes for CASSRGLAADTQYF.

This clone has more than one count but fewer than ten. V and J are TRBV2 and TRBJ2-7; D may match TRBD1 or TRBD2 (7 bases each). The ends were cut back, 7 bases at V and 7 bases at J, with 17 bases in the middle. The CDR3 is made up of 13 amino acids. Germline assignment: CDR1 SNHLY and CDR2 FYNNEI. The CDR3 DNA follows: TGTGCCAGCATCCTCAGGGGGGGGTTTGAGCAGTACTTC. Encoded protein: CASILRGGFEQYF.

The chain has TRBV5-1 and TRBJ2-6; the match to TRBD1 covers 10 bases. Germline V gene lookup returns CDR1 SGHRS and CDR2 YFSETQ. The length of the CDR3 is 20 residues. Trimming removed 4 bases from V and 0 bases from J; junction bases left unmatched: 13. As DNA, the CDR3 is TGCGCCAGCAGCCGGGGGACAGGGGCTTTTTCCCACTCTGGGGCCAACGTCCTGACTTTC. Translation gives CASSRGTGAFSHSGANVLTF. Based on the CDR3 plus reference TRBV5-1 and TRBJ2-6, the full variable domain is KAGVTQTPRYLIKTRGQQVTLSCSPISGHRSVSWYQQTPGQGLQFLFEYFSETQRNKGNFPGRFSGRQFSNSRSEMNVSTLELGDSALYLCASSRGTGAFSHSGANVLTFGAGSRLTVL.

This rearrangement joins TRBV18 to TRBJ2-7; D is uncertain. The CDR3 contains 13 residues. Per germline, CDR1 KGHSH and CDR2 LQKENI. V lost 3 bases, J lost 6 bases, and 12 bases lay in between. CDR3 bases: TGTGCCAGCTCACCGCCTAGTCGGTTCGAGCAGTACTTC. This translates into CASSPPSRFEQYF.

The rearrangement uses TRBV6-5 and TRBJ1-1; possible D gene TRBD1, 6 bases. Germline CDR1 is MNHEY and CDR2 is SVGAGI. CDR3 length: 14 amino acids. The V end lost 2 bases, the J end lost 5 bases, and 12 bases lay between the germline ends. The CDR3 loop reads CASSYLLGGTEAFF. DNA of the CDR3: TGTGCCAGCAGTTACCTCTTAGGGGGGACTGAAGCTTTCTTT.

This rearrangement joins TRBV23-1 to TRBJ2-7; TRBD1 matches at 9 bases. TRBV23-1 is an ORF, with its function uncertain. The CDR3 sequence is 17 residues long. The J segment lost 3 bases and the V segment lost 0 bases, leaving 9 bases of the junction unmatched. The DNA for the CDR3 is TGCGCCAGCAGTCAATCGACCGGGACAGGGAAATGCTACGAGCAGTACTTC. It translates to CASSQSTGTGKCYEQYF.

CDR3 sequence reads: CATGLSGNTIYF. In DNA, the CDR3 is TGTGCCACTGGGTTATCTGGAAACACCATATATTTT. V gene TRBV7-8 combines with J gene TRBJ1-3; D is uncertain. The CDR3 runs 12 residues. The V end was cut by 10 bases, the J end by 1 base, with 8 bases between. Looked up from germline, CDR1 is SGHVS and CDR2 is FQNEAQ.

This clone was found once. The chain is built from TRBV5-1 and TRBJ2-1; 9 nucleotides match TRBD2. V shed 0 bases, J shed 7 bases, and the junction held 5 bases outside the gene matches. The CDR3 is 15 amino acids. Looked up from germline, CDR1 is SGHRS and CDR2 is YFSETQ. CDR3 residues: CASSLVLAGQNEQFF. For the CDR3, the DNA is TGCGCCAGCAGCTTGGTCCTAGCGGGACAGAATGAGCAGTTCTTC.

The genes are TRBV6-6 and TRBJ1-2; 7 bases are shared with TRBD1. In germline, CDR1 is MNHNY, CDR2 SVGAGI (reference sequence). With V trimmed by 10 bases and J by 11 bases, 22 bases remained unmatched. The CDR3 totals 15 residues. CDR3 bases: TGTGCCACCTTAGGCGGACAGGAGAAGGTGTTGGCGTACACCTTC. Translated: CATLGGQEKVLAYTF.

CDR3 in amino acids: CASSYSIRDLYEQYF. The CDR3 region has the DNA TGTGCCAGCAGTTACTCGATCCGTGACCTTTACGAGCAGTACTTC. The chain is built from TRBV6-5 and TRBJ2-7; unclear D gene. The CDR3 loop spans 15 amino acids. Germline CDR1 reads MNHEY; CDR2 reads SVGAGI. The V gene lost 0 bases and the J gene lost 4 bases, with 13 bases spanning the gap.

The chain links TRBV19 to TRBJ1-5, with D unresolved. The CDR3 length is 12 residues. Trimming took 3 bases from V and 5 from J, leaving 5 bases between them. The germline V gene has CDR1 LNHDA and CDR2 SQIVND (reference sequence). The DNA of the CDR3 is TGTGCCAGTAGTATTGAGGATCAGCCCCAGCATTTT. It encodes CASSIEDQPQHF.

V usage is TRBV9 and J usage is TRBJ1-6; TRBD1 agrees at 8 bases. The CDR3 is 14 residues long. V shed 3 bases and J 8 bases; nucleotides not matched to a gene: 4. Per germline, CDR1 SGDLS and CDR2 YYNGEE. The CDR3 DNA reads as TGTGCCAGCAGCGGATTGACAGGGGATTCACCCCTCCACTTT. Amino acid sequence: CASSGLTGDSPLHF.